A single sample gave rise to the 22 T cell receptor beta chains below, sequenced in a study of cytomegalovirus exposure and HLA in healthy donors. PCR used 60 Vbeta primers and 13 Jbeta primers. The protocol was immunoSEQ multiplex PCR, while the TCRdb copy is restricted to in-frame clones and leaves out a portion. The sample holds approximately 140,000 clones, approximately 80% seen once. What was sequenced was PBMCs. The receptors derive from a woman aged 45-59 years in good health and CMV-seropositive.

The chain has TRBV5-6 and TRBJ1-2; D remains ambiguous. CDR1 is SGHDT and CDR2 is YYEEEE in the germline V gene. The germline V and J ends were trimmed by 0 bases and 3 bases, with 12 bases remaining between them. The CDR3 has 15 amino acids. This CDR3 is CASSLGWAVDYGYTF. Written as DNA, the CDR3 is TGTGCCAGCAGCTTGGGATGGGCAGTAGACTATGGCTACACCTTC.

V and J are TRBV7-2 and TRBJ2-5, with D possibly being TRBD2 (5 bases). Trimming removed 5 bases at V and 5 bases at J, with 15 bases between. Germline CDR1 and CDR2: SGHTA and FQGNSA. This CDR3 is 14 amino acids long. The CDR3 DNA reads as TGTGCCAGCAGCACCCTGATAAGGAGGGAGACCCAGTACTTC. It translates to CASSTLIRRETQYF.

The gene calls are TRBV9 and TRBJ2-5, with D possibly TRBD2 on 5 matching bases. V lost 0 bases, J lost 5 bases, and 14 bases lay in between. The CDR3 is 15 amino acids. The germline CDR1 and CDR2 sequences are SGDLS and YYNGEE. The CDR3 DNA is TGTGCCAGCAGCGTAGCTGGGGAGATTGGGGAGACCCAGTACTTC. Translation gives CASSVAGEIGETQYF.

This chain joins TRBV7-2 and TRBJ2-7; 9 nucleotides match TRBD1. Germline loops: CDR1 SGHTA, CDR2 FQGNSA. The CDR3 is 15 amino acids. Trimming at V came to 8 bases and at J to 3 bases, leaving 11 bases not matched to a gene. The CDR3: CASARAGQGLYEQYF. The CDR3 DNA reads TGTGCCAGCGCAAGAGCCGGACAGGGGCTCTACGAGCAGTACTTC.

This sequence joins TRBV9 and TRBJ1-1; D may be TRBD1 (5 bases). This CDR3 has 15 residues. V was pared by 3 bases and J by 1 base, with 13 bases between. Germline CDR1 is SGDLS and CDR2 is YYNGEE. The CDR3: CASSAHGGRNTEAFF. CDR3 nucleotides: TGTGCCAGCAGCGCTCACGGGGGGAGGAACACTGAAGCTTTCTTT.

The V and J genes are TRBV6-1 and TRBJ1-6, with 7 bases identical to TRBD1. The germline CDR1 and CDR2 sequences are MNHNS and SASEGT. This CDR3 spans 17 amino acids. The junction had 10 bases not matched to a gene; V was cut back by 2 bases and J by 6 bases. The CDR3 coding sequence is TGTGCCAGCAGTGAATTCGCGGGACAGCTATCTAATTCACCCCTCCACTTT. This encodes CASSEFAGQLSNSPLHF.

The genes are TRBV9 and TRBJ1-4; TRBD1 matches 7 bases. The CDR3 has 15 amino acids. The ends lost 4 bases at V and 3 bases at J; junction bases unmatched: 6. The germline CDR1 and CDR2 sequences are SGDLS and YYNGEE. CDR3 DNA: TGTGCCAGCAGCACTCAGACAGGGCCTAATGAAAAACTGTTTTTT. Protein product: CASSTQTGPNEKLFF. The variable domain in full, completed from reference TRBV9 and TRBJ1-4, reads DSGVTQTPKHLITATGQRVTLRCSPRSGDLSVYWYQQSLDQGLQFLIQYYNGEERAKGNILERFSAQQFPDLHSELNLSSLELGDSALYFCASSTQTGPNEKLFFGSGTQLSVL.

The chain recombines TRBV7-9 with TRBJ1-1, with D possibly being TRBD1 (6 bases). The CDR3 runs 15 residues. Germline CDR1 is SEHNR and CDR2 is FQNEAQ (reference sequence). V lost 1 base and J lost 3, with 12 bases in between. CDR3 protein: CASSLVQGSDTEAFF. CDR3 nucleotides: TGTGCCAGCAGCTTAGTTCAGGGGTCTGACACTGAAGCTTTCTTT.

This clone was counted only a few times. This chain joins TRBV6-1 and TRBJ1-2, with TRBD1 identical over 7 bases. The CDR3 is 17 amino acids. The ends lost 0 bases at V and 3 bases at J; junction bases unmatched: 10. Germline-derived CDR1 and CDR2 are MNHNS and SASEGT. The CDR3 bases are TGTGCCAGCAGTGAAGCATTACAGGGGTGGCAGGACTATGGCTACACCTTC. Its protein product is CASSEALQGWQDYGYTF.

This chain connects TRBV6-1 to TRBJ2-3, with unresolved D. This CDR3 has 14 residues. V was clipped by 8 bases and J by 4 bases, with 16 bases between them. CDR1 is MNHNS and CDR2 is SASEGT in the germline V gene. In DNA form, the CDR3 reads TGTGCCAGCGGGTCCCGAGGTGTCGCAGATACGCAGTATTTT. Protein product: CASGSRGVADTQYF.

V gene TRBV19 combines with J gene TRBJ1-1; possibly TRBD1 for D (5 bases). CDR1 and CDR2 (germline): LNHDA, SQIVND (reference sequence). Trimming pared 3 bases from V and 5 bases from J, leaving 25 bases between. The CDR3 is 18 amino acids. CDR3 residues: CASSIPWDFPQVRTEAFF. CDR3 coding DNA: TGTGCCAGTAGTATTCCTTGGGACTTCCCCCAGGTTAGGACTGAAGCTTTCTTT.

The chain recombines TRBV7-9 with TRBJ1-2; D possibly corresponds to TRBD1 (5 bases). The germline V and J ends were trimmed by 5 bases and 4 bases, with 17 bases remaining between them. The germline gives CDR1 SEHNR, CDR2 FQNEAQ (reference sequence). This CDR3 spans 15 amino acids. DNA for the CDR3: TGTGCCAGCAGCCCCGACTCCTTGGGGGGCTATGGCTACACCTTC. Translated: CASSPDSLGGYGYTF.

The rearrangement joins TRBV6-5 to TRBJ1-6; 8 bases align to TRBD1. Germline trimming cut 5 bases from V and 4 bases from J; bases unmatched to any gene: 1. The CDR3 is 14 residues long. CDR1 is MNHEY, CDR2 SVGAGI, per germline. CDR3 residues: CASSRTGYNSPLHF. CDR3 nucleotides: TGTGCCAGCAGTCGGACAGGGTATAATTCACCCCTCCACTTT.

CDR3 protein: CASSLSRSEQYF. CDR3 sequence (DNA): TGTGCCAGCAGTTTATCTAGGAGCGAGCAGTACTTC. V and J are TRBV28 and TRBJ2-7; D unresolved. Germline CDR1 MDHEN, CDR2 SYDVKM. The CDR3 sequence is 12 residues long. V was clipped by 1 base and J by 6 bases, with 7 bases between them. The entire variable domain, with the rest obtained from reference TRBV28 and TRBJ2-7, is as follows: DVKVTQSSRYLVKRTGEKVFLECVQDMDHENMFWYRQDPGLGLRLIYFSYDVKMKEKGDIPEGYSVSREKKERFSLILESASTNQTSMYLCASSLSRSEQYFGPGTRLTVT.

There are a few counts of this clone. The CDR3 sequence is CASSASREDGYTF. Here the CDR3 DNA reads TGTGCCAGCAGCGCATCCAGGGAAGATGGCTACACCTTC. The genes are TRBV7-2 and TRBJ1-2; D possibly corresponds to TRBD1 (5 bases). V was shortened by 5 bases and J by 6 bases, with 13 bases between the two germline ends. CDR3 length: 13 amino acids. Germline V lookup: CDR1 SGHTA, CDR2 FQGNSA.

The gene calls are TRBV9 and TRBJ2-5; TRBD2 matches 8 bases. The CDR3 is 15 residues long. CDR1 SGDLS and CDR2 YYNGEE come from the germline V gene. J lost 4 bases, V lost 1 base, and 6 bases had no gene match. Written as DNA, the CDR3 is TGTGCCAGCAGCGTACTTAGCGGGGCGGGAGAGACCCAGTACTTC. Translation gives CASSVLSGAGETQYF. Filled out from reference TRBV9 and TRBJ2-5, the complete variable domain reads DSGVTQTPKHLITATGQRVTLRCSPRSGDLSVYWYQQSLDQGLQFLIQYYNGEERAKGNILERFSAQQFPDLHSELNLSSLELGDSALYFCASSVLSGAGETQYFGPGTRLLVL.

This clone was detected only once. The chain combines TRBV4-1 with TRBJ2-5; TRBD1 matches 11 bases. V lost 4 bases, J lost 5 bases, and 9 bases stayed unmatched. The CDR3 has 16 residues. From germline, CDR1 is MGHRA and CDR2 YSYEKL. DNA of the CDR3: TGCGCCAGCAGCCCCGGGGACAGGGGGTGGATTGAGACCCAGTACTTC. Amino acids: CASSPGDRGWIETQYF.

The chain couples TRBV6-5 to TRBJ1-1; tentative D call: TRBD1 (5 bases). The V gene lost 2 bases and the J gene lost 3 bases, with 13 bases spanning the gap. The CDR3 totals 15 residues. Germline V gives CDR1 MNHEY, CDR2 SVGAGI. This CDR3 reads CASSYGGSSHTEAFF. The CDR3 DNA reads TGTGCCAGCAGTTACGGGGGGTCGTCGCACACTGAAGCTTTCTTT.

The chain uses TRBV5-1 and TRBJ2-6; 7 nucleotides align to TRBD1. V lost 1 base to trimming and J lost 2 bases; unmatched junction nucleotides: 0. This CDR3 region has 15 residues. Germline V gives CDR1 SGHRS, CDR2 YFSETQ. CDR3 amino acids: CASSLTGAGANVLTF. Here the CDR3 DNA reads TGCGCCAGCAGCTTGACAGGGGCTGGGGCCAACGTCCTGACTTTC. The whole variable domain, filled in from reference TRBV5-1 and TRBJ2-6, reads KAGVTQTPRYLIKTRGQQVTLSCSPISGHRSVSWYQQTPGQGLQFLFEYFSETQRNKGNFPGRFSGRQFSNSRSEMNVSTLELGDSALYLCASSLTGAGANVLTFGAGSRLTVL.

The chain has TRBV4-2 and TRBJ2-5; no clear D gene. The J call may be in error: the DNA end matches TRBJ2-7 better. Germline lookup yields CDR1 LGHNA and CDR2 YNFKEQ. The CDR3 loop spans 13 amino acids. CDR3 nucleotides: TGTGCCAGCAGCCAAGATGGAGTCTACGAGCAGTACTTC. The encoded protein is CASSQDGVYEQYF.

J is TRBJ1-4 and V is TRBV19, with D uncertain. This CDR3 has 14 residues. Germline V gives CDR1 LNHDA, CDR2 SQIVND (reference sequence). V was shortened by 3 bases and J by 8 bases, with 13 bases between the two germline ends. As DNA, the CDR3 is TGTGCCAGTAGTATGAGCCCCACCGGGGAAAAACTGTTTTTT. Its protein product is CASSMSPTGEKLFF.

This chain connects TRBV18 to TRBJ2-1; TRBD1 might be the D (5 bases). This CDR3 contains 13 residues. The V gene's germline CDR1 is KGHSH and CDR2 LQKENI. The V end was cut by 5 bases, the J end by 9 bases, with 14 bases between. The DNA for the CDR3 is TGTGCCAGCTCAGGCACACAGGAGACTGAGCAGTTCTTC. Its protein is CASSGTQETEQFF.